What follows is one TCR beta chain and its context. Participant-given clinical history determined each cohort assignment. Germline V lookup: CDR1 MDHEN, CDR2 SYDVKM. The CDR3 covers 13 residues. The ends were cut back, 7 bases at V and 7 bases at J, with 16 bases in the middle. The data are from a study of blood T cell repertoires in COVID-19. Study overall: All recovered Cohort 3 donors got two negative PCRs, got clearance, or saw symptom resolution. COVID-19 samples from acute and convalescent phases originated in the United States, Italy and Spain. From T cells, B-cell-depleted T cells, or PBMCs came the material, which was cDNA or gDNA.

Profiled with immunoSEQ multiplex PCR; TCRdb holds only in-frame clones, not every one. The sample lists roughly 200,000 clones, roughly 87% occurring once. The receptor's source is a young man in a cohort exposed to, infected with or recovered from COVID-19 (not recorded which). Sequenced input: PBMCs or T cells enriched from blood (not recorded which). J is TRBJ1-2 and V is TRBV28, with D possibly being TRBD1 (6 bases). For the CDR3, the DNA is TGTGCCAGCATATGGGGGCGCGCGGGTGGCTACACCTTC. It is translated as CASIWGRAGGYTF.